This TCR beta chain derives from a study of blood T cell repertoires in COVID-19. Across the study: COVID-19 samples from acute and convalescent phases originated in the United States, Italy and Spain.

The study assigned cohorts using participant-reported clinical history. In the authors' methods: The authors estimated nucleated cell counts from reference gene primer amplification. The repertoire was sequenced with immunoSEQ multiplex PCR; TCRdb's copy has only in-frame clones and lacks some. V, J and clone size are those of that table, while D and trimming were read from the DNA. This sample has roughly 380,000 clones, with 87% found just once. The source is a woman younger than 45 who had recovered from COVID-19. The material sequenced was PBMCs or T cells enriched from blood (not recorded which).

The CDR3 sequence: CASRPGGARETQYF. The DNA for the CDR3 is TGTGCCAGCAGACCAGGGGGCGCGAGGGAGACCCAGTACTTC. The rearrangement uses TRBV27 and TRBJ2-5, with 8 positions matching TRBD1. Trimming at V came to 6 bases and at J to 5 bases, leaving 8 bases not matched to a gene. CDR1 is MNHEY, CDR2 SMNVEV, per germline (reference sequence). The CDR3 spans 14 residues.